Below, one TCR beta chain is given with its context. Antigen: not known. This record comes from a study of cytomegalovirus exposure and HLA in healthy donors. General study points: Association of a missense DCLRE1C variant with TCR beta V- and J-gene trimming was reported in a later analysis. Researchers catalogued some 160 TCR beta chains as cytomegalovirus-associated.

Germline V gives CDR1 MNHNY, CDR2 SVGAGI (reference sequence). This CDR3 is 14 amino acids long. V was pared by 11 bases and J by 0 bases, with 17 bases between. PCR used 60 Vbeta primers and 13 Jbeta primers. Libraries were prepared by immunoSEQ multiplex PCR; TCRdb keeps only in-frame clonotypes and omits some of them. Of about 160,000 clones listed, roughly 72% were seen once; the top ten hold roughly 0.99%. What was sequenced was PBMCs. The sequence was collected from a woman in her 40s in good health and CMV-seronegative. The chain carries TRBV6-6 and TRBJ2-7; weak D call: TRBD1 (6 bases). The CDR3 is CACTRGGSSYEQYF. CDR3 sequence (DNA): TGTGCCTGCACGCGAGGGGGAAGCTCCTACGAGCAGTACTTC.